This T cell receptor (beta chain) was sequenced in a study of OX40 agonist ivuxolimab in advanced cancers. This CDR3 contains 15 residues. Unmatched junction bases numbered 5, after V lost 6 bases and J lost 3 bases. The germline V gene encodes CDR1 SGHVS and CDR2 FQNEAQ. The protocol was immunoSEQ multiplex PCR, while the TCRdb copy is restricted to in-frame clones and leaves out a portion. The table includes around 17,000 clones, around 80% detected once. The source material was CD4+ or CD8+ T cells sorted from blood, sampled in a trial of the OX40 agonist ivuxolimab. The V and J genes are TRBV7-8 and TRBJ2-1; 10 nucleotides line up with TRBD1. The source is an adult with an advanced solid tumor such as melanoma, head and neck, liver or kidney cancer. CDR3 region: CASSSGTGVYNEQFF. CDR3 nucleotide sequence: TGTGCCAGCAGTTCCGGGACAGGGGTCTACAATGAGCAGTTCTTC. Looking up the rest from reference TRBV7-8 and TRBJ2-1 gives the full variable domain: GAGVSQSPRYKVAKRGQDVALRCDPISGHVSLFWYQQALGQGPEFLTYFQNEAQLDKSGLPSDRFFAERPEGSVSTLKIQRTQQEDSAVYLCASSSGTGVYNEQFFGPGTRLTVL.